This is a list of T cell receptor beta chains from one sample in a study of shared clonotypes between healthy human individuals. Produced via immunoSEQ multiplex PCR; TCRdb's table is partial and in-frame only. The sample has over a million clones; approximately 80% are singletons. Material for sequencing was memory CD4+ T cells from PBMCs. The receptor source for this set is a man in his late teens or twenties in good health. Some clones in this sample may be carry-over from other donors' samples. Both conserved end residues are part of each CDR3. The D gene is left open where the match is weak. The listing skips clone size in some rows; elsewhere it reads once, few, many or a size class.

TRBJ2-1 | - | TRBV19 | - | TGTGCCAGTAGCTATGACGGGAGCTCCTACAATGAGCAGTTCTTC | CASSYDGSSYNEQFF
TRBJ1-5 | few | TRBV28 | TRBD1 | TGTGCCAGCAGATCGGGACAGGGAGGCCATCAGCCCCAGCATTTT | CASRSGQGGHQPQHF
TRBJ1-1 | few | TRBV6-6 | TRBD1 | TGTGCCAGCAGCCGTACAGGGGGTGGTGAAGCTTTCTTT | CASSRTGGGEAFF
TRBJ1-1 | - | TRBV5-4 | - | TGTGCCAGCAGCTTGGAAAGGCCCTCTGAAGCTTTCTTT | CASSLERPSEAFF
TRBJ2-1 | - | TRBV9 | TRBD1 | TGTGCCAGCAGCGTAGGGGGGACAGCCCCCAATGAGCAGTTCTTC | CASSVGGTAPNEQFF
TRBJ2-5 | - | TRBV5-4 | TRBD1 | TGTGCCAGCAGCTTGTATGGGGGACAGGGGACCCAGTACTTC | CASSLYGGQGTQYF
TRBJ1-2 | - | TRBV28 | TRBD1 | TGTGCCAGCAGTTCCCCGGGACAGCTATTTTATCGCTACACCTTC | CASSSPGQLFYRYTF
TRBJ2-7 | - | TRBV28 | - | TGTGCCAGCAGCGGACTACCGCACTACGAGCAGTACTTC | CASSGLPHYEQYF
TRBJ2-1 | - | TRBV4-3 | - | TGCGCCAGCAGCCAAGGATGGGGGGGCTCCAATGAGCAGTTCTTC | CASSQGWGGSNEQFF
TRBJ1-6 | - | TRBV28 | - | TGTGCCAGCAGTTCCAGGACAAATTCACCCCTCCACTTT | CASSSRTNSPLHF
TRBJ2-1 | few | TRBV5-1 | TRBD2 | TGCGCCAGCAGCTTCGGGACTAGTGTTTATGAGCAGTTCTTC | CASSFGTSVYEQFF
TRBJ2-7 | - | TRBV5-1 | TRBD1 | TGCGCCAGCAGCCTCTCCGGGACAGGCTCCTACGAGCAGTACTTC | CASSLSGTGSYEQYF
TRBJ1-1 | - | TRBV10-3 | - | TGTGCCATCAGTGAGTCCAGGAGGCAGGGAGGTGAAGCTTTCTTT | CAISESRRQGGEAFF
TRBJ2-5 | - | TRBV5-1 | - | TGCGCCAGCAGCCTGGGAAAGGCTCGGGGAGAGACCCAGTACTTC | CASSLGKARGETQYF
TRBJ1-1 | few | TRBV11-2 | - | TGTGCCAGCAGCTTTAACAGGGTGTACACTGAAGCTTTCTTT | CASSFNRVYTEAFF
TRBJ2-3 | - | TRBV5-6 | TRBD2 | TGTGCCAGCAGCAATTTAGCGGGAGGGCCGTCAGATACGCAGTATTTT | CASSNLAGGPSDTQYF
TRBJ1-2 | - | TRBV28 | TRBD1 | TGTGCCAGCAGTTCCCAGGGGACAGGGGGCATCTATGGCTACACCTTC | CASSSQGTGGIYGYTF
TRBJ2-7 | - | TRBV7-8 | TRBD2 | TGTGCCAGCAGTTTGGAAGCGGGACGCTCCTACGAGCAGTACTTC | CASSLEAGRSYEQYF
TRBJ2-1 | once | TRBV7-2 | TRBD2 | TGTGCCAGCAGCGCGGGGGGCAATGAGCAGTTCTTC | CASSAGGNEQFF
TRBJ2-7 | - | TRBV4-1 | TRBD2 | TGCGCCAGCAGCCGGACAGCGGGAGCCTACGAGCAGTACTTC | CASSRTAGAYEQYF
TRBJ2-3 | - | TRBV30 | - | TGTGCCTGCCGAGGGGGGGCCGGGACAGATACGCAGTATTTT | CACRGGAGTDTQYF
TRBJ1-4 | - | TRBV2 | TRBD1 | TGTGCCAGCAGTCCTAATACAGGGGGCGGCGAAAAACTGTTTTTT | CASSPNTGGGEKLFF
TRBJ2-1 | few | TRBV7-3 | - | TGTGCCAGCAGCCTAGGGGGAGGGCCCTACAATGAGCAGTTCTTC | CASSLGGGPYNEQFF
TRBJ1-1 | - | TRBV5-1 | - | TGCGCCAGCAGCACAGCACAGGGTTGGGACACTGAAGCTTTCTTT | CASSTAQGWDTEAFF
TRBJ2-1 | - | TRBV5-1 | - | TGCGCCAGCAGCTTAGAGGGAGTTCCCTACAATGAGCAGTTCTTC | CASSLEGVPYNEQFF
TRBJ2-2 | - | TRBV5-1 | - | TGCGCCAGCAGGTGGGGGGCGAACACCGGGGAGCTGTTTTTT | CASRWGANTGELFF
TRBJ2-7 | - | TRBV7-8 | TRBD1 | TGTGCCAGCAGCTTAGAGATGGGAGACAGGGGCTTTACCTACGAGCAGTACTTC | CASSLEMGDRGFTYEQYF
TRBJ2-1 | - | TRBV4-3 | TRBD2 | TGCGCCAGCAGCCGGCTAGCGGGAGGCCGGGACAATGAGCAGTTCTTC | CASSRLAGGRDNEQFF
TRBJ2-5 | - | TRBV5-4 | - | TGTGCCAGCAGCTTGGTGTTGGGGCCCTGGGAGACCCAGTACTTC | CASSLVLGPWETQYF
TRBJ2-2 | - | TRBV12-5 | TRBD2 | TGTGCTAGTGCAGGGGAGCGGGAGAGAGTCGGGGAGCTGTTTTTT | CASAGERERVGELFF
TRBJ2-7 | - | TRBV21-1 | - | TGTGCCAGCAGCGGTCGGGACAGCAGTAGCGACGAGCAGTACTTC | CASSGRDSSSDEQYF
TRBJ2-3 | - | TRBV4-2 | - | TGTGCCAGCAGCCGAGAACGGCCAGATACGCAGTATTTT | CASSRERPDTQYF
TRBJ2-2 | - | TRBV19 | - | TGTGCCAGTAGTACGGGGGTGAACACCGGGGAGCTGTTTTTT | CASSTGVNTGELFF
TRBJ2-7 | - | TRBV4-1 | TRBD2 | TGCGCCAGCAGCCAAGAGATGAGGACTAGTCGCGAGCAGTACTTC | CASSQEMRTSREQYF
TRBJ2-3 | - | TRBV11-2 | TRBD2 | TGTGCCAGCAGCCCGGGGGGTACGCAGTATTTT | CASSPGGTQYF
TRBJ1-4 | - | TRBV28 | - | TGTGCCAGCCAGGGACGTGAGAATGAAAAACTGTTTTTT | CASQGRENEKLFF
TRBJ2-2 | - | TRBV11-3 | - | TGTGCCAGCAGCGTTACGGGGATTCCCGGGGAGCTGTTTTTT | CASSVTGIPGELFF
TRBJ1-5 | - | TRBV19 | - | TGTGCCAGTACTCCAGGGTTGAGCAATCAGCCCCAGCATTTT | CASTPGLSNQPQHF
TRBJ2-5 | - | TRBV5-1 | - | TGCGCCAGCAGCTTGGTTAGTTGGGCCCAAGAGACCCAGTACTTC | CASSLVSWAQETQYF
TRBJ1-3 | few | TRBV7-3 | TRBD1 | TGTGCCAGCAGCCCGGGAGACAGGGGGGATGGAAACACCATATATTTT | CASSPGDRGDGNTIYF
TRBJ1-1 | - | TRBV18 | - | TGTGCCAGCTCACCCTCTGTTGACGTGAACACTGAAGCTTTCTTT | CASSPSVDVNTEAFF
TRBJ1-2 | - | TRBV6-6 | - | TGTGCCAGCAGTTACATTGAACCTAACTATGGCTACACCTTC | CASSYIEPNYGYTF
TRBJ1-3 | - | TRBV5-1 | - | TGCGCCAGCAGCGAGACAGGACCGAGCTCTGGAAACACCATATATTTT | CASSETGPSSGNTIYF
TRBJ1-5 | - | TRBV19 | TRBD1 | TGTGCCAGTAGAGCGACAGGGGGCGGAGGCAATCAGCCCCAGCATTTT | CASRATGGGGNQPQHF
TRBJ2-2 | - | TRBV7-3 | - | TGTGCCAGCAGCTTAACGGACTCCCGGGATGGGGAGCTGTTTTTT | CASSLTDSRDGELFF
TRBJ2-2 | - | TRBV7-2 | - | TGTGCCAGCAGCTTACGGAGCACCGGGGAGCTGTTTTTT | CASSLRSTGELFF
TRBJ1-2 | - | TRBV27 | - | TGTGCCAGCAGTTTGAAGGGTTTCTATGGCTACACCTTC | CASSLKGFYGYTF